What follows describes a single TCR beta chain. One end of the junction varies from germline; a read error may be responsible. TCRdb used MiXCR to reprocess the 5' RACE reads, holding one entry per CDR3 protein. The sample shows a few hundred thousand distinct CDR3 sequences, 20% to 25% of them seen only once. Germline lookup yields CDR1 SGHTS and CDR2 YDEGEE. The CDR3 is made up of 13 amino acids. The data were obtained in a study of identical twins. The sample also formed part of further work on T cells expressing NK-cell markers.

The sequencing input was CD4+ T cells sorted from blood. This TCR was sampled from a woman aged 18-35 years in good health. The chain is built from TRBV5-8 and TRBJ2-7; possible D gene TRBD1, 5 bases. The CDR3 DNA sequence: TGTGCCAGGAGCTTCAGGGTAGGCTACGAGCAGTACTTC. Protein product: CARSFRVGYEQYF.